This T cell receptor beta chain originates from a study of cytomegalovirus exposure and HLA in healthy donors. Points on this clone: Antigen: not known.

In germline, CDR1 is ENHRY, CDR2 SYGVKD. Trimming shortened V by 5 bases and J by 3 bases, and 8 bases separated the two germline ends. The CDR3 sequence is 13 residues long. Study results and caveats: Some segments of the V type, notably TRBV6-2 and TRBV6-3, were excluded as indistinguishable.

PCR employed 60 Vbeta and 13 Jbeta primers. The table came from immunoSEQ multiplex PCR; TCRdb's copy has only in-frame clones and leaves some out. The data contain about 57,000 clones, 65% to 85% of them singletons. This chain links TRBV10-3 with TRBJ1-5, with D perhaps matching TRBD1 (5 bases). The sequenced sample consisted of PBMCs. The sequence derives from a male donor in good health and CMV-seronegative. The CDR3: CAISPRDNQPQHF. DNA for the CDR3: TGTGCCATCAGTCCCAGGGACAATCAGCCCCAGCATTTT.